The 31 T cell receptor beta chains listed next were all sequenced from one sample in a study of T cell repertoires in ileal Crohn's disease. Assay used: immunoSEQ multiplex PCR; TCRdb lists only in-frame clones, some missing. This table holds some 15,000 clones, over 70% found once. Described time point: neoterminal ileum biopsy at postoperative endoscopy, about 6 months after surgery. The sequenced material came from ileal tissue. The source of these receptors is an adult with Crohn's disease.

The chain joins TRBV9 to TRBJ1-2; unclear D gene. V was trimmed by 0 bases and J by 4 bases, leaving 7 bases between them. The CDR3 covers 13 residues. Germline CDR1 is SGDLS and CDR2 is YYNGEE. The CDR3 sequence: CASSVGTIYGYTF. The DNA of the CDR3 is TGTGCCAGCAGCGTAGGGACTATCTATGGCTACACCTTC.

This clone was seen once. The chain carries TRBV27 and TRBJ2-2; 8 bases are shared with TRBD2. The germline CDR1 and CDR2 sequences are MNHEY and SMNVEV (reference sequence). The CDR3 contains 15 residues. V dropped 0 bases and J dropped 7; count of bases not matched to a gene: 4. CDR3 protein: CASSLSSGGGGELFF. The CDR3 region has the DNA TGTGCCAGCAGTTTATCGAGCGGGGGAGGCGGGGAGCTGTTTTTT.

The chain combines TRBV11-3 with TRBJ2-2; D remains unclear. CDR3 length: 15 residues. Trimming took off 5 bases at V and 4 bases at J, with 14 bases between the two ends. Germline CDR1 SGHNT, CDR2 YENEEA. The CDR3: CASSPGWSTTGELFF. The CDR3 coding sequence is TGTGCCAGCAGCCCCGGGTGGAGTACCACCGGGGAGCTGTTTTTT.

The V gene is TRBV4-1, the J gene TRBJ2-5, with 9 bases identical to TRBD1. With 0 bases clipped from V and 1 base from J, the junction kept 6 bases outside the gene matches. The germline V gene encodes CDR1 MGHRA and CDR2 YSYEKL. This CDR3 contains 17 residues. CDR3 region: CASSQEMGQGPQETQYF. The CDR3, as DNA: TGCGCCAGCAGCCAAGAAATGGGACAGGGCCCCCAAGAGACCCAGTACTTC.

The chain carries TRBV5-1 and TRBJ1-1; a weak D match, TRBD1 (6 bases). CDR3 length equals 12 residues. The germline V gene encodes CDR1 SGHRS and CDR2 YFSETQ. Trimming took off 4 bases at V and 7 bases at J, with 11 bases between the two ends. CDR3 DNA: TGCGCCAGCAGCCCCGACAGGATTGAAGCTTTCTTT. Its translation: CASSPDRIEAFF.

The chain is built from TRBV2 and TRBJ2-7; D gene uncertain. The germline V and J ends were trimmed by 5 bases and 3 bases, with 5 bases remaining between them. Looked up from germline, CDR1 is SNHLY and CDR2 is FYNNEI. The CDR3 consists of 11 residues. This CDR3 is CASSLLYEQYF. CDR3 in DNA: TGTGCCAGCAGTCTTCTCTACGAGCAGTACTTC.

This chain links TRBV5-1 with TRBJ1-2; tentatively, D is TRBD1 (5 bases). Trimming removed 3 bases from V and 5 bases from J, with 14 bases in between. This CDR3 comprises 14 residues. From germline, CDR1 is SGHRS and CDR2 YFSETQ. The CDR3 bases are TGCGCCAGCAGCTACCGGGACGCCACTTATGGCTACACCTTC. Protein: CASSYRDATYGYTF.

The chain uses TRBV6-5 and TRBJ1-3; D gene uncertain. CDR1 is MNHEY, CDR2 SVGAGI, per germline. V was cut by 5 bases and J by 2 bases, with 13 bases left in between. The CDR3 runs 15 residues. The CDR3 DNA reads as TGTGCCAGCAGTCCCGGCGGGTCGGCTGGAAACACCATATATTTT. Its protein product is CASSPGGSAGNTIYF.

The chain has TRBV27 and TRBJ1-1; the D gene is possibly TRBD1 (6 bases). The germline V gene encodes CDR1 MNHEY and CDR2 SMNVEV (reference sequence). V was clipped by 1 base and J by 1 base, with 16 bases between them. The CDR3 has 17 residues. This CDR3 is CASSLYSTGMENTEAFF. The DNA of the CDR3 is TGTGCCAGCAGTTTATACTCCACAGGGATGGAGAACACTGAAGCTTTCTTT.

The chain recombines TRBV29-1 with TRBJ2-6; D is undetermined. V was clipped by 6 bases and J by 2 bases, with 5 bases between them. CDR1 is SQVTM and CDR2 is ANQGSEA in the germline V gene. CDR3 size: 12 residues. The CDR3 here is CSVGTGANVLTF. The CDR3 region has the DNA TGCAGCGTCGGTACTGGGGCCAACGTCCTGACTTTC.

The chain has TRBV7-9 and TRBJ2-5; D not certain. From germline, CDR1 is SEHNR and CDR2 FQNEAQ (reference sequence). Trimming took off 5 bases at V and 2 bases at J, with 9 bases between the two ends. This CDR3 comprises 13 residues. CDR3 amino acids: CASSPWVQETQYF. CDR3 coding DNA: TGTGCCAGCAGCCCGTGGGTACAAGAGACCCAGTACTTC.

The sample holds a few counts of this clone. The V and J genes are TRBV29-1 and TRBJ1-5; TRBD1 matches at 9 bases. Looked up from germline, CDR1 is SQVTM and CDR2 is ANQGSEA. This CDR3 comprises 13 residues. The V gene end was trimmed by 5 bases and the J gene end by 4 bases; junction bases not matched to a gene: 3. CDR3 loop: CSVLTGGNQPQHF. CDR3 nucleotides: TGCAGCGTTCTGACAGGGGGTAATCAGCCCCAGCATTTT.

The V call is TRBV7-2, the J call TRBJ2-7; 12 bases map to TRBD2. Germline V gene data show CDR1 as SGHTA and CDR2 as FQGNSA. J was trimmed by 6 bases and V by 7 bases; bases with no gene match: 7. The CDR3 length is 14 residues. CDR3 amino acids: CASTLTSGGVEQYF. The CDR3 DNA reads as TGTGCCAGCACCCTGACTAGCGGGGGTGTCGAGCAGTACTTC.

The gene calls are TRBV21-1 and TRBJ2-3; the table's TRBD2 call for D was not verified on the DNA. TRBV21-1 is labeled a pseudogene. The CDR3 totals 14 residues. As DNA, the CDR3 is TGTGCCAGGCGGGCTCCAACCGGGACAGATACGCAGTATTTT. It yields the protein CARRAPTGTDTQYF.

The CDR3 coding sequence is TGTGCCAGTACGAGGACAGCCGGGAGCAATCAGCCCCAGCATTTT. Its protein is CASTRTAGSNQPQHF. V usage is TRBV19 and J usage is TRBJ1-5; the D gene is possibly TRBD1 (6 bases). The V end was cut by 7 bases, the J end by 1 base, with 14 bases between. This CDR3 spans 15 amino acids. The germline gives CDR1 LNHDA, CDR2 SQIVND (reference sequence).

This chain links TRBV19 with TRBJ2-4, with no clear D. V lost 3 bases and J 6 bases, leaving 9 bases between the germline ends. This CDR3 contains 13 residues. Per the germline V gene, CDR1 is LNHDA and CDR2 is SQIVND (reference sequence). The CDR3 spells CASSIGAGNIQYF. As DNA, the CDR3 is TGTGCCAGTAGTATTGGTGCAGGAAACATTCAGTACTTC.

The V call is TRBV7-9, the J call TRBJ1-3; 7 bases fit TRBD1. CDR1 and CDR2 (germline): SEHNR, FQNEAQ (reference sequence). The CDR3 sequence is 15 residues long. V lost 7 bases and J lost 2; bases outside the gene matches: 8. The CDR3 DNA reads TGTGCCAGCAACACGGGACAGTTAACTGGAAACACCATATATTTT. Protein sequence: CASNTGQLTGNTIYF. The complete variable domain, with remaining parts taken from reference TRBV7-9 and TRBJ1-3, reads DTGVSQNPRHKITKRGQNVTFRCDPISEHNRLYWYRQTLGQGPEFLTYFQNEAQLEKSRLLSDRFSAERPKGSFSTLEIQRTEQGDSAMYLCASNTGQLTGNTIYFGEGSWLTVV.

The chain carries TRBV6-1 and TRBJ2-1; 10 bases match TRBD2. The length of the CDR3 is 15 residues. Germline CDR1 and CDR2: MNHNS and SASEGT. Trimming at V came to 4 bases and at J to 3 bases, leaving 3 bases not matched to a gene. The CDR3 here is CASSASGGVYNEQFF. The CDR3 DNA reads as TGTGCCAGCAGTGCCAGCGGGGGGGTCTACAATGAGCAGTTCTTC.

This sequence joins TRBV5-1 and TRBJ1-5; tentatively, D is TRBD1 (5 bases). Germline CDR1 and CDR2: SGHRS and YFSETQ. V shed 0 bases and J shed 4 bases, with 11 bases lying between them. The CDR3 has 15 amino acids. The CDR3 protein is CASSLAGTGNQPQHF. In DNA, the CDR3 is TGCGCCAGCAGCTTGGCCGGGACGGGTAATCAGCCCCAGCATTTT.

This clone was observed a few times. This chain joins TRBV7-2 and TRBJ2-7; 12 bases map to TRBD2. The germline V gene has CDR1 SGHTA and CDR2 FQGNSA. The trim removed 5 bases at V and 3 bases at J, leaving 2 bases unmatched. The CDR3 is made up of 14 amino acids. CDR3 loop: CASSRLAGDYEQYF. CDR3 in DNA: TGTGCCAGCAGCCGACTAGCGGGGGACTACGAGCAGTACTTC.

This chain connects TRBV4-1 to TRBJ1-4, with 9 bases lining up with TRBD1. V trimming: 3 bases; J trimming: 2 bases; junction bases outside the gene matches: 4. Germline CDR1 MGHRA, CDR2 YSYEKL. The CDR3 loop spans 16 amino acids. The CDR3: CASSHRGQGTNEKLFF. The CDR3 DNA reads as TGCGCCAGCAGCCATCGGGGACAGGGTACTAATGAAAAACTGTTTTTT.

To note about this clone: Other DNA sequences in the sample encode the same CDR3. CDR3 sequence (DNA): TGCGCCAGCAGCACACAGGGAGCGGGGTACGAGCAGTACTTC. It translates to CASSTQGAGYEQYF. This chain links TRBV5-1 with TRBJ2-7; the D gene is possibly TRBD2 (7 bases). CDR1 and CDR2 from the germline V gene are SGHRS and YFSETQ. CDR3 size: 14 residues. Trimming cost V 4 bases and J 4 bases, with 15 bases left between them. Variable domain in full (rest from reference TRBV5-1 and TRBJ2-7): KAGVTQTPRYLIKTRGQQVTLSCSPISGHRSVSWYQQTPGQGLQFLFEYFSETQRNKGNFPGRFSGRQFSNSRSEMNVSTLELGDSALYLCASSTQGAGYEQYFGPGTRLTVT.

V and J are TRBV5-6 and TRBJ2-7; 12 bases are shared with TRBD1. Looked up from germline, CDR1 is SGHDT and CDR2 is YYEEEE. The length of the CDR3 is 16 residues. With V trimmed by 3 bases and J by 5 bases, 9 bases remained unmatched. CDR3 residues: CASSWGAGTGGHEQYF. The CDR3 nucleotides are TGTGCCAGCAGCTGGGGGGCCGGGACAGGGGGCCACGAGCAGTACTTC. Variable domain in full (rest from reference TRBV5-6 and TRBJ2-7): DAGVTQSPTHLIKTRGQQVTLRCSPKSGHDTVSWYQQALGQGPQFIFQYYEEEERQRGNFPDRFSGHQFPNYSSELNVNALLLGDSALYLCASSWGAGTGGHEQYFGPGTRLTVT.

The chain uses TRBV5-1 and TRBJ2-1; D is undetermined. CDR1 SGHRS and CDR2 YFSETQ come from the germline V gene. This CDR3 has 13 amino acids. V was trimmed by 3 bases and J by 6 bases, leaving 10 bases between them. Written as DNA, the CDR3 is TGCGCCAGCAGCTCCGTACTTAGCAATGAGCAGTTCTTC. This translates into CASSSVLSNEQFF.

This clone showed up just once. This chain links TRBV7-9 with TRBJ2-5; 7 nucleotides align to TRBD2. The CDR3 spans 17 residues. With V trimmed by 1 base and J by 1 base, 9 bases remained unmatched. Germline V gene lookup returns CDR1 SEHNR and CDR2 FQNEAQ (reference sequence). The CDR3 DNA is TGTGCCAGCAGCTTAGGGGGGGGTGTCCCCGTCCAAGAGACCCAGTACTTC. It yields the protein CASSLGGGVPVQETQYF.

The chain links TRBV9 to TRBJ2-3, with 11 bases lining up with TRBD2. Per germline, CDR1 SGDLS and CDR2 YYNGEE. V was clipped by 6 bases and J by 1 base; unmatched bases: 4. This CDR3 has 15 amino acids. The CDR3 coding sequence is TGTGCCAGCACCAAGGGACTAGCGGGCACAGATACGCAGTATTTT. Its translation: CASTKGLAGTDTQYF.

This clone was seen more than once but under ten times. The CDR3 here is CASSAREVGSPLHF. In DNA form, the CDR3 reads TGTGCCAGCAGCGCCAGGGAGGTCGGTTCACCCCTCCACTTT. The genes are TRBV6-5 and TRBJ1-6; D possibly corresponds to TRBD1 (5 bases). Germline lookup yields CDR1 MNHEY and CDR2 SVGAGI. The V end was cut by 6 bases, the J end by 9 bases, with 15 bases between. The CDR3 runs 14 residues.

The gene calls are TRBV2 and TRBJ2-1; TRBD2 agrees at 15 bases. The CDR3 consists of 17 residues. The germline gives CDR1 SNHLY, CDR2 FYNNEI. Trimming at V came to 3 bases and at J to 7 bases, leaving 7 bases not matched to a gene. The CDR3 nucleotides read TGTGCCAGCAGTGACGGGACTAGCGGGAGGTCCAGGAATGAGCAGTTCTTC. Its protein is CASSDGTSGRSRNEQFF.

The chain carries TRBV6-5 and TRBJ1-5; no definite D call. Trimming stripped 3 bases from V and 6 bases from J, with 9 bases between. Germline assignment: CDR1 MNHEY and CDR2 SVGAGI. This CDR3 comprises 13 residues. For the CDR3, the DNA is TGTGCCAGCAGTTATAGTGAGGGTCAGCCCCAGCATTTT. Its translation: CASSYSEGQPQHF.

This chain uses TRBV7-3 with TRBJ1-1; D not resolved. The length of the CDR3 is 14 residues. The V end lost 0 bases, the J end lost 2 bases, and 7 bases lay between the germline ends. Germline CDR1 and CDR2: SGHTA and FQGTGA. The CDR3 protein is CASSLTVGNTEAFF. The DNA for the CDR3 is TGTGCCAGCAGCTTAACGGTGGGAAACACTGAAGCTTTCTTT.

The chain couples TRBV7-8 to TRBJ1-4; no firm D call. V lost 3 bases to trimming and J lost 0 bases, with 11 bases between them. This CDR3 is built from 16 residues. Germline V CDR1 and CDR2: SGHVS, FQNEAQ. CDR3: CASSFTPWATNEKLFF. The CDR3 DNA follows: TGTGCCAGCAGCTTCACCCCCTGGGCAACTAATGAAAAACTGTTTTTT.